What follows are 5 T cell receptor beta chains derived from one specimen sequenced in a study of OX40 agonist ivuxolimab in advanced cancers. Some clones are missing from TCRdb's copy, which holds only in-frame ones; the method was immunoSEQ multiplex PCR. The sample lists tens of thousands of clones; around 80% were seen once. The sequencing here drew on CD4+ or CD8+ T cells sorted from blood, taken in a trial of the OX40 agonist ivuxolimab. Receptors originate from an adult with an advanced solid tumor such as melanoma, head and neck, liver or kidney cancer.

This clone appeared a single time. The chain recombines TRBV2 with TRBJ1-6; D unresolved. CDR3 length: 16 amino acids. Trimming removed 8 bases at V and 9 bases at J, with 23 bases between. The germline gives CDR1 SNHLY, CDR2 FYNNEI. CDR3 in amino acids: CASVGYGGKKASPLHF. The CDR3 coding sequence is TGTGCCAGCGTGGGTTATGGAGGGAAAAAGGCTTCACCCCTCCACTTT.

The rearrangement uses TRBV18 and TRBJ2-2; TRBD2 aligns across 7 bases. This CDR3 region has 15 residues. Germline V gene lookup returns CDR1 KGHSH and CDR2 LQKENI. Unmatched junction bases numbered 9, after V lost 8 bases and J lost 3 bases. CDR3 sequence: CASQRGLEHTGELFF. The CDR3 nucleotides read TGTGCCAGCCAGCGGGGCCTTGAGCACACCGGGGAGCTGTTTTTT. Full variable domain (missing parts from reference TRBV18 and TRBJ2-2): NAGVMQNPRHLVRRRGQEARLRCSPMKGHSHVYWYRQLPEEGLKFMVYLQKENIIDESGMPKERFSAEFPKEGPSILRIQQVVRGDSAAYFCASQRGLEHTGELFFGEGSRLTVL.

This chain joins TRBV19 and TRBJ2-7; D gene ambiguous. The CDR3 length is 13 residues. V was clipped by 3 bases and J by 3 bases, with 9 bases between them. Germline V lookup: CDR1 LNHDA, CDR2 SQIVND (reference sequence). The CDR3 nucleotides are TGTGCCAGTAGTATCCGTCTAGACTACGAGCAGTACTTC. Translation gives CASSIRLDYEQYF.

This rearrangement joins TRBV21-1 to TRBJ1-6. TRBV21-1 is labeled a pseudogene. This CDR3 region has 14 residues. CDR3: CAGRSFRDNSPLHF. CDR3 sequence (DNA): TGTGCCGGCAGATCTTTCCGGGACAATTCACCCCTCCACTTT.

CDR3 loop: CASSEVSGEVGGYTF. CDR3 coding DNA: TGTGCCAGCAGTGAGGTTTCCGGGGAGGTGGGAGGCTACACCTTC. The rearrangement joins TRBV2 to TRBJ1-2; no firm D call. Germline CDR1 reads SNHLY; CDR2 reads FYNNEI. The CDR3 consists of 15 residues. V was clipped by 3 bases and J by 8 bases, with 19 bases between them.